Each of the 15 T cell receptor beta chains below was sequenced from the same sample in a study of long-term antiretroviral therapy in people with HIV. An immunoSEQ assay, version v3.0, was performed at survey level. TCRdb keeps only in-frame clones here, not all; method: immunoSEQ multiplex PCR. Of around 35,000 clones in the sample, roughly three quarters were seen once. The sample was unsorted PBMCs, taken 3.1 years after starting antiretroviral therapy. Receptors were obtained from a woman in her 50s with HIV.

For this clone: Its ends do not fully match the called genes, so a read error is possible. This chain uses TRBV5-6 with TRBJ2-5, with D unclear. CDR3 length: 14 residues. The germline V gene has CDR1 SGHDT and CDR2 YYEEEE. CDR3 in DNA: TGTGCCAGCAGCTATTTGCGGCCCAATGAGAACCAGTACTTC. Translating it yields CASSYLRPNENQYF.

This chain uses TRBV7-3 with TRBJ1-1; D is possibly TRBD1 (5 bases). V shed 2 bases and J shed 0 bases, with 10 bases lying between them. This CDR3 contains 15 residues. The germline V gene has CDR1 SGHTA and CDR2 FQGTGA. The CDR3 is CASSLDGAVNTEAFF. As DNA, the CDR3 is TGTGCCAGCAGCTTAGATGGGGCGGTGAACACTGAAGCTTTCTTT.

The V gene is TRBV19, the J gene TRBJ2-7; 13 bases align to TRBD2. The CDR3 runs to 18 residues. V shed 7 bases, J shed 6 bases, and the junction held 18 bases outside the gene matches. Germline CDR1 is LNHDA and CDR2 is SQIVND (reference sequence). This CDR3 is CASNFRGFRTSGGIEQYV. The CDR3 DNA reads TGTGCCAGTAACTTCAGGGGATTCCGGACTAGCGGGGGAATCGAGCAGTACGTC.

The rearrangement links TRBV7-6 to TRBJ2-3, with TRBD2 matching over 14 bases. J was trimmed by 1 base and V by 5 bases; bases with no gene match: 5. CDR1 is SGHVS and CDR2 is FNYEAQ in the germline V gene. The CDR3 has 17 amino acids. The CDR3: CASSPTSGGAGTDTQYF. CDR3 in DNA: TGTGCCAGCAGCCCGACTAGCGGGGGGGCAGGCACAGATACGCAGTATTTT.

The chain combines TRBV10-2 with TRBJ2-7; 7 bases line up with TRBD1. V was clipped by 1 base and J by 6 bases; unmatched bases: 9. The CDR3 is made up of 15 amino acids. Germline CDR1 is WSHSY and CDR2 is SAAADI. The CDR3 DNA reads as TGCGCCAGCAGTGAGTATACAGGGACAGCCGGCGAGCAGTACTTC. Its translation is CASSEYTGTAGEQYF.

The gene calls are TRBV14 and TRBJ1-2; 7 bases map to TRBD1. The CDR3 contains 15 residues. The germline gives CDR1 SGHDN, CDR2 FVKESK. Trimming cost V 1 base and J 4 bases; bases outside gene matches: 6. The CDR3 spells CASSQAPTGIYGYTF. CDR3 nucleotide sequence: TGTGCCAGCAGCCAAGCTCCGACAGGGATCTATGGCTACACCTTC.

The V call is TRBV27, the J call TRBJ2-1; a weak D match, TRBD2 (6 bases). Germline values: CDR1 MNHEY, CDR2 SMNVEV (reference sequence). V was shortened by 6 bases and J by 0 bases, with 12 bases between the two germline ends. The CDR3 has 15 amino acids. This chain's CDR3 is CASRVTRGSYNEQFF. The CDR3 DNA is TGTGCCAGCAGGGTGACTAGGGGCTCCTACAATGAGCAGTTCTTC.

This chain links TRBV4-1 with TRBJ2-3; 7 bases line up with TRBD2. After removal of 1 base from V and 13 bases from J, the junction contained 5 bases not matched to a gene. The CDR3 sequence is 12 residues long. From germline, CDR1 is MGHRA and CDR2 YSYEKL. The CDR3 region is CASSQGLAEKYF. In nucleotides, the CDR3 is TGCGCCAGCAGCCAAGGGCTAGCGGAGAAGTATTTT.

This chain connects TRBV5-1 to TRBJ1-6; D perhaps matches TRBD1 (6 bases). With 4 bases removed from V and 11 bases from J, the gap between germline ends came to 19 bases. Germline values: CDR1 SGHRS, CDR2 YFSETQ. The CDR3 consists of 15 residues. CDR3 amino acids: CASSPEGVWGPPLHF. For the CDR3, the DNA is TGCGCCAGCAGCCCGGAGGGGGTTTGGGGGCCACCCCTCCACTTT.

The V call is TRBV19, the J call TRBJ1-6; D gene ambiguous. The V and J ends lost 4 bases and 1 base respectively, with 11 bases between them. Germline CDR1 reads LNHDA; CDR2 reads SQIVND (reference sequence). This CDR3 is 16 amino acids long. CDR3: CASSSNPRSYNSPLHF. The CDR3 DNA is TGTGCCAGTAGTAGCAATCCAAGGTCCTATAATTCACCCCTCCACTTT. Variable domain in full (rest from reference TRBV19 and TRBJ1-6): DGGITQSPKYLFRKEGQNVTLSCEQNLNHDAMYWYRQDPGQGLRLIYYSQIVNDFQKGDIAEGYSVSREKKESFPLTVTSAQKNPTAFYLCASSSNPRSYNSPLHFGNGTRLTVT.

The CDR3 DNA is TGTGCCAGCAGCTTGATACACCCGGGCCCTCTCCACGAGCAGTACTTC. Amino acid sequence: CASSLIHPGPLHEQYF. This chain uses TRBV5-6 with TRBJ2-7, with D uncertain. V lost 1 base and J 5 bases, leaving 19 bases between the germline ends. CDR1 is SGHDT, CDR2 YYEEEE, per germline. The CDR3 has 16 residues.

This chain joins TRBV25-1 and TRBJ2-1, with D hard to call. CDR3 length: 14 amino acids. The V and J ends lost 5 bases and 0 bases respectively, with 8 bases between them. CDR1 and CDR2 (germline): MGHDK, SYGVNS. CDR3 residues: CASSMASSYNEQFF. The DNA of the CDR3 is TGTGCCAGCAGTATGGCCAGCTCCTACAATGAGCAGTTCTTC. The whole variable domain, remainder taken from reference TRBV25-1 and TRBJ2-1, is EADIYQTPRYLVIGTGKKITLECSQTMGHDKMYWYQQDPGMELHLIHYSYGVNSTEKGDLSSESTVSRIRTEHFPLTLESARPSHTSQYLCASSMASSYNEQFFGPGTRLTVL.

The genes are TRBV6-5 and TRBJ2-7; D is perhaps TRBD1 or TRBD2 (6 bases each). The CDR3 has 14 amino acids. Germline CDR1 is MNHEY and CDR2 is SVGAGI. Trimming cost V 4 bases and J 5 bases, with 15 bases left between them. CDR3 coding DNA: TGTGCCAGCAGTTCAATGACACGGGGGCACGAGCAGTACTTC. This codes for CASSSMTRGHEQYF.

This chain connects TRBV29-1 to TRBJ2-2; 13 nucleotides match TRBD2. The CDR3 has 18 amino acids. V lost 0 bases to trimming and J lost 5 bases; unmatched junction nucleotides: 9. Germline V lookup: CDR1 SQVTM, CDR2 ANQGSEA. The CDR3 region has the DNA TGCAGCGTTGAAGACGTTACTAGCGGGGGGGCCAGGACCGGGGAGCTGTTTTTT. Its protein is CSVEDVTSGGARTGELFF.

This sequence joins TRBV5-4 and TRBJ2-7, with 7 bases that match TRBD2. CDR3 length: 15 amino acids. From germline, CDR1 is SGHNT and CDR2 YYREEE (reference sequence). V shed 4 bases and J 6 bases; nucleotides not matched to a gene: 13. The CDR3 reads CASSLSGTTVGEQYF. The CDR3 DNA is TGTGCCAGCAGCCTGTCCGGGACTACTGTTGGCGAGCAGTACTTC.